This T cell receptor (beta chain) came from a study of blood T cells in healthy people across ages. Study-level findings and limits: Per million T cells, TCR beta diversity dropped about linearly as age rose.

Next came a second PCR, run for roughly 6 to 11 cycles, which used a sample-barcoded 5' primer along with a J-beta primer mix. Each of the cDNA molecules was tagged by a template-switch adaptor with 12 random nucleotides. Each CDR3 protein is one row after TCRdb ran MiXCR on the 5' RACE reads. The repertoire includes 1.4 million to 1.5 million distinct CDR3 sequences, approximately 40% of them detected once, and 7% to 9% sits in the top ten. Between the trimmed V and J ends, which lost 4 bases and 3 bases, there was a span of 19 bases. The germline CDR1 and CDR2 sequences are DFQATT and SNEGSKA (reference sequence). The CDR3 has 16 amino acids. This clonotype was detected only a few times. As yet, its antigen is unknown.

The material sequenced was blood. This TCR derives from a woman younger than 30 in good health. The V gene is TRBV20-1, the J gene TRBJ2-1, with D possibly TRBD2 on 6 matching bases. For the CDR3, the DNA is TGCAGTGCTATGAAGCCTATAGCGGAGAACTACAATGAGCAGTTCTTC. Translated, it gives CSAMKPIAENYNEQFF.